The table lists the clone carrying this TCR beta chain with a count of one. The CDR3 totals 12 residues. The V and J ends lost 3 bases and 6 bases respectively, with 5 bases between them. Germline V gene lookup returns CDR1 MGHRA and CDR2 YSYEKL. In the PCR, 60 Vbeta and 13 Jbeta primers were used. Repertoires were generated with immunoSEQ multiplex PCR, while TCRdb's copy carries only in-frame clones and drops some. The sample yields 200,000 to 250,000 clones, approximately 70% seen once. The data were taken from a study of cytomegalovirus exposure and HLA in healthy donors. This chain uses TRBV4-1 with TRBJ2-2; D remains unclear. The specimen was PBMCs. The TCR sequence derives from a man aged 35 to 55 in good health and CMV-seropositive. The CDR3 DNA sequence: TGCGCCAGCAGCCACCAGTCCGGGGAGCTGTTTTTT. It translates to CASSHQSGELFF.